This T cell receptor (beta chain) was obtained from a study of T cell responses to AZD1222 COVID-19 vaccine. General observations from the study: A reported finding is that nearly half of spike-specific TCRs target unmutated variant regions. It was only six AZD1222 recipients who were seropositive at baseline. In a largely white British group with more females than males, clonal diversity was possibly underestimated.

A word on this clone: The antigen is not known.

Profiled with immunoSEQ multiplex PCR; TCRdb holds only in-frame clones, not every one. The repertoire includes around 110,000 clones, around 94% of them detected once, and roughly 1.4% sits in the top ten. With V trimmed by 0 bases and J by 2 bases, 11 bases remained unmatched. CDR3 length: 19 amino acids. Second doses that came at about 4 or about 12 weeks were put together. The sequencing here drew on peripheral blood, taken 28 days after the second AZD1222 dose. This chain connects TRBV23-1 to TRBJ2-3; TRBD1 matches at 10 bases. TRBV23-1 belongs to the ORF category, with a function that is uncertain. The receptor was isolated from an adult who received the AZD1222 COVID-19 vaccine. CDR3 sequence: CASSQSTGQGELTTDTQYF. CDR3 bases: TGCGCCAGCAGTCAATCTACTGGACAGGGGGAGTTGACCACAGATACGCAGTATTTT.